Listed here are 9 T cell receptor beta chains from one sample, sequenced in a study of T cell responses to AZD1222 COVID-19 vaccine. Clones were read by immunoSEQ multiplex PCR, and TCRdb kept only the in-frame ones, dropping some. Here the sample spans about 120,000 clones, about 92% being singletons. Sample: peripheral blood, taken 28 days after the second AZD1222 dose. These receptors were obtained from an adult who received the AZD1222 COVID-19 vaccine.

This chain joins TRBV27 and TRBJ1-5; 8 bases fit TRBD1. The CDR3 length is 15 residues. V trimming: 2 bases; J trimming: 2 bases; junction bases outside the gene matches: 2. Per the germline V gene, CDR1 is MNHEY and CDR2 is SMNVEV (reference sequence). The CDR3 sequence is CASSLGQGGNQPQHF. The CDR3 nucleotides are TGTGCCAGCAGTTTAGGACAGGGCGGCAATCAGCCCCAGCATTTT.

The rearrangement links TRBV10-3 to TRBJ1-6, with 9 bases lining up with TRBD1. CDR3 size: 13 residues. Unmatched junction bases numbered 2, after V lost 7 bases and J lost 7 bases. Germline V CDR1 and CDR2: ENHRY, SYGVKD. CDR3 sequence (DNA): TGTGCCATCAAGGACAGGGGAAATTCACCCCTCCACTTT. Encoded protein: CAIKDRGNSPLHF.

The chain combines TRBV20-1 with TRBJ1-1; D is unclear. V dropped 0 bases and J dropped 3 bases, with 2 bases sitting between them. Germline V gene data show CDR1 as DFQATT and CDR2 as SNEGSKA (reference sequence). The CDR3 runs to 11 residues. The CDR3: CSARDYTEAFF. The CDR3 DNA is TGCAGTGCTAGAGACTACACTGAAGCTTTCTTT.

The chain links TRBV7-9 to TRBJ1-1; unclear D gene. CDR3 length equals 15 residues. Per the germline V gene, CDR1 is SEHNR and CDR2 is FQNEAQ (reference sequence). V lost 5 bases and J lost 6, with 19 bases in between. The CDR3 is CASSASGGNDPEAFF. The CDR3 nucleotides are TGTGCCAGCAGCGCCTCGGGCGGCAATGATCCTGAAGCTTTCTTT. The complete variable domain, with remaining parts taken from reference TRBV7-9 and TRBJ1-1, reads DTGVSQNPRHKITKRGQNVTFRCDPISEHNRLYWYRQTLGQGPEFLTYFQNEAQLEKSRLLSDRFSAERPKGSFSTLEIQRTEQGDSAMYLCASSASGGNDPEAFFGQGTRLTVV.

The chain is built from TRBV27 and TRBJ1-2; TRBD1 matches at 8 bases. CDR1 and CDR2 from the germline V gene are MNHEY and SMNVEV (reference sequence). This CDR3 spans 13 amino acids. V lost 5 bases, J lost 8 bases, and 7 bases stayed unmatched. This CDR3 is CASSPSGGGGYTF. CDR3 nucleotides: TGTGCCAGCAGTCCCTCAGGGGGCGGGGGCTACACCTTC.

This chain joins TRBV15 and TRBJ2-3; D gene uncertain. Germline V gene sequence: CDR1 LNHNV, CDR2 YYDKDF (reference sequence). This CDR3 contains 13 residues. Trimming cost V 1 base and J 2 bases, with 4 bases left between them. In DNA form, the CDR3 reads TGTGCCACCAGCAGAGGAAACACAGATACGCAGTATTTT. Its protein is CATSRGNTDTQYF. Supplemented by reference TRBV15 and TRBJ2-3, the full variable domain reads DAMVIQNPRYQVTQFGKPVTLSCSQTLNHNVMYWYQQKSSQAPKLLFHYYDKDFNNEADTPDNFQSRRPNTSFCFLDIRSPGLGDTAMYLCATSRGNTDTQYFGPGTRLTVL.

This sequence joins TRBV2 and TRBJ1-2; maybe TRBD1 (6 bases). Germline CDR1 reads SNHLY; CDR2 reads FYNNEI. This CDR3 is 14 amino acids long. Trimming removed 0 bases from V and 3 bases from J, with 8 bases in between. The CDR3 loop reads CASSEARGDYGYTF. The CDR3 DNA reads as TGTGCCAGCAGTGAAGCCAGGGGAGACTATGGCTACACCTTC. The complete variable domain, with remaining parts taken from reference TRBV2 and TRBJ1-2, reads EPEVTQTPSHQVTQMGQEVILRCVPISNHLYFYWYRQILGQKVEFLVSFYNNEISEKSEIFDDQFSVERPDGSNFTLKIRSTKLEDSAMYFCASSEARGDYGYTFGSGTRLTVV.

The chain employs TRBV3-1 (or the pseudogene TRBV3-2) and TRBJ1-4; possible D gene TRBD1, 6 bases. Germline V lookup: CDR1 LGHDT, CDR2 YNNKEL (reference sequence). Trimming cost V 8 bases and J 8 bases, with 12 bases left between them. CDR3 length: 12 residues. CDR3: CASGYRVEKLFF. The CDR3 DNA reads as TGTGCCAGCGGTTACAGGGTCGAAAAACTGTTTTTT.

The rearrangement uses TRBV7-9 and TRBJ2-7; 8 nucleotides agree with TRBD1. CDR3 length equals 17 residues. V gave up 1 base and J gave up 0 bases; unmatched junction bases: 8. CDR1 and CDR2 from the germline V gene are SEHNR and FQNEAQ (reference sequence). CDR3 amino acids: CASSLDNGQGYSYEQYF. The CDR3 DNA reads as TGTGCCAGCAGCTTAGATAACGGACAGGGATACTCCTACGAGCAGTACTTC.